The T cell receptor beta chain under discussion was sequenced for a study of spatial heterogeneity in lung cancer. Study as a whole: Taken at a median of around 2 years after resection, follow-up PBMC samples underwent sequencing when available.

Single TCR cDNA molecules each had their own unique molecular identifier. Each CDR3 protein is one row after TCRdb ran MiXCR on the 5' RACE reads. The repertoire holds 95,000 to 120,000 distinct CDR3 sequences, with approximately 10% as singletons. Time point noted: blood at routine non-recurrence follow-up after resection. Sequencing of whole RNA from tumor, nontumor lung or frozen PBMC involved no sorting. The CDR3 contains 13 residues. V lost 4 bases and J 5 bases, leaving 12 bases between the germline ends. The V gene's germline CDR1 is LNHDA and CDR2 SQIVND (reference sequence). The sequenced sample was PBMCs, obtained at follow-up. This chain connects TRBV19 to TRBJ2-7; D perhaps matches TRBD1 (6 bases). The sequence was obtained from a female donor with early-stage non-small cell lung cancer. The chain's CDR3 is CASSTPGDDEQYF. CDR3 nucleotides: TGTGCCAGTAGTACTCCAGGGGACGACGAGCAGTACTTC.